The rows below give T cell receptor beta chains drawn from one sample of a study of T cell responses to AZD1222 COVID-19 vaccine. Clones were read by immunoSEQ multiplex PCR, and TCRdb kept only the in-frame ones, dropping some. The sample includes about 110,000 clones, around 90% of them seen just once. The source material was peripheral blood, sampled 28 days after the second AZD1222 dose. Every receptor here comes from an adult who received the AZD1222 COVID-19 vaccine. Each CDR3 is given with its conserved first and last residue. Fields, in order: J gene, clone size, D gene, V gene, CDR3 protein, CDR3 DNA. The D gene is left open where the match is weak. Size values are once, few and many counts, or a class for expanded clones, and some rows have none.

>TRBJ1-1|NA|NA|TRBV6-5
CATQRSTEAFF
TGTGCCACCCAAAGGAGCACTGAAGCTTTCTTT
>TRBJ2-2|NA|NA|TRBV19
CASRGTVNTGELFF
TGTGCCAGTAGGGGCACTGTAAACACCGGGGAGCTGTTTTTT
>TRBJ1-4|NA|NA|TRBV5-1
CASSFDSTNEKLFF
TGCGCCAGCAGCTTTGACTCAACTAATGAAAAACTGTTTTTT
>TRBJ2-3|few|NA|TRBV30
CAWSSGHTDTQYF
TGTGCCTGGAGTAGCGGTCACACAGATACGCAGTATTTT
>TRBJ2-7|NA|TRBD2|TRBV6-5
CASSGTFDEQYF
TGTGCCAGTAGCGGGACCTTTGACGAGCAGTACTTC
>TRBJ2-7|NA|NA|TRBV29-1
CSVAGGAGSYEQYF
TGCAGCGTTGCCGGTGGGGCGGGATCCTACGAGCAGTACTTC
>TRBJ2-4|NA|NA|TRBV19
CASSSSGTFLLAKNIQYF
TGTGCCAGTAGCTCCTCCGGGACATTCCTACTAGCCAAAAACATTCAGTACTTC
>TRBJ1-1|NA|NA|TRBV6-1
CASSEALRGNTEAFF
TGTGCCAGCAGTGAAGCGCTTCGGGGTAACACTGAAGCTTTCTTT
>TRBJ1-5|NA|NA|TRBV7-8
CASSLVQEWGYSNQPQHF
TGTGCCAGCAGCTTAGTGCAGGAGTGGGGTTATAGCAATCAGCCCCAGCATTTT
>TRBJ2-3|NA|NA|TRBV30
CAWESAEGDTQYF
TGTGCCTGGGAGTCAGCGGAAGGAGATACGCAGTATTTT
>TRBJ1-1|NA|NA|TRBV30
CAWSYLDFGAFF
TGTGCCTGGAGTTACCTTGACTTTGGGGCTTTCTTT
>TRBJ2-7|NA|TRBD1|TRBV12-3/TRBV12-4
CASSGQGYEQYF
TGTGCCAGCAGCGGACAGGGCTACGAGCAGTACTTC
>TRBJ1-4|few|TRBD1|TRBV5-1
CASRQGEGEKLFF
TGCGCCAGCAGACAGGGGGAAGGGGAAAAACTGTTTTTT
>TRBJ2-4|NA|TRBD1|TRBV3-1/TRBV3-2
CASSLRTGRDIQYF
TGTGCCAGCAGTCTCCGGACAGGGAGAGACATTCAGTACTTC
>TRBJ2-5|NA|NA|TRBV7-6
CASSLNGGRETQYF
TGTGCCAGCAGCTTAAACGGGGGCCGGGAGACCCAGTACTTC
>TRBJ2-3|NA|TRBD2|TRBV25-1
CASSDRTSGWTANTQYF
TGTGCCAGCAGTGACCGGACTAGCGGTTGGACCGCCAATACGCAGTATTTT
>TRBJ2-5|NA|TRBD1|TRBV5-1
CASSLRDRSETQYF
TGCGCCAGCAGCTTGAGGGACAGGTCTGAGACCCAGTACTTC
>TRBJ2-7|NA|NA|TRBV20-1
CSARAGDEQYF
TGCAGTGCTAGAGCCGGGGACGAGCAGTACTTC
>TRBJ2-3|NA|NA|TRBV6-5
CASNVIRDTQYF
TGTGCCAGCAACGTAATTAGAGATACGCAGTATTTT
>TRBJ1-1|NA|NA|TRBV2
CASRRDVASLNTEAFF
TGTGCCAGCAGGAGGGACGTCGCCAGCTTGAACACTGAAGCTTTCTTT
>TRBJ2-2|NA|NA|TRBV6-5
CASSYSTGANTGELFF
TGTGCCAGCAGTTACTCGACAGGCGCGAACACCGGGGAGCTGTTTTTT
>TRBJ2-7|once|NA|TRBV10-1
CASSPLTVRSYEQYF
TGCGCCAGCTCACCTTTGACAGTGCGTTCCTACGAGCAGTACTTC
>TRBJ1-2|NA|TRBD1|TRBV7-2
CASSSRPGQGAYGYTF
TGTGCCAGCAGCTCACGTCCGGGACAGGGGGCGTATGGCTACACCTTC
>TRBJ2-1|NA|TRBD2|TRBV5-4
CASSLGLAGYNEQFF
TGTGCCAGCAGCTTGGGACTAGCGGGGTACAATGAGCAGTTCTTC
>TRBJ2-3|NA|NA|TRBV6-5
CASSWQGSPTQYF
TGTGCCAGCAGTTGGCAGGGGTCCCCTACGCAGTATTTT
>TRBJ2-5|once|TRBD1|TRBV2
CASSRDRGLETQYF
TGTGCCAGCAGTCGGGACAGGGGGCTAGAGACCCAGTACTTC
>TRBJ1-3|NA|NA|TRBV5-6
CASSLAGNTIYF
TGTGCCAGCAGCTTGGCGGGCAACACCATATATTTT
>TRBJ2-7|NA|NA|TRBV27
CASSLSPRREQYF
TGTGCCAGCAGTTTATCCCCAAGGCGAGAGCAGTACTTC
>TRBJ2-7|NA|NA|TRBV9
CASTLSGTEDTYEQYF
TGTGCCAGCACCCTATCCGGGACCGAGGACACCTACGAGCAGTACTTC
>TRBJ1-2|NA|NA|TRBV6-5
CASRITGAVYGYTF
TGTGCCAGCAGAATAACAGGTGCCGTCTATGGCTACACCTTC
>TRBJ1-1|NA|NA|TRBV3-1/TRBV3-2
CASTPRHANTEAFF
TGTGCCAGCACCCCCAGGCACGCGAACACTGAAGCTTTCTTT
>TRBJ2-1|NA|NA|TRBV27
CASSLSPQGNNEQFF
TGTGCCAGCAGTTTATCTCCCCAGGGAAATAATGAGCAGTTCTTC
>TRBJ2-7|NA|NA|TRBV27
CASSAPPSYEQYF
TGTGCCAGCTCCGCCCCCCCAAGCTACGAGCAGTACTTC
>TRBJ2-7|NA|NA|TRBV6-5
CASSYSNPSYEQYF
TGTGCCAGCAGTTACTCGAACCCCTCCTACGAGCAGTACTTC
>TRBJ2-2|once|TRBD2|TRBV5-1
CASSWGLAGNTGELFF
TGCGCCAGCAGCTGGGGACTAGCGGGAAACACCGGGGAGCTGTTTTTT
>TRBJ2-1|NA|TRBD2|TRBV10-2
CASSESSASGYNEQFF
TGCGCCAGCAGTGAGTCGTCTGCTAGCGGTTACAATGAGCAGTTCTTC
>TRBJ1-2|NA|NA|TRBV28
CASSFHGTRDGYTF
TGTGCCAGCAGTTTCCACGGAACCCGAGATGGCTACACCTTC
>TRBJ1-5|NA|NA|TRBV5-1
CASSVQSNQPQHF
TGCGCCAGCAGCGTACAGTCCAATCAGCCCCAGCATTTT
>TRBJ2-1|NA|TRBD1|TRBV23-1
CASTWEQGIHEQFF
TGCGCCAGCACCTGGGAACAGGGGATTCATGAGCAGTTCTTC
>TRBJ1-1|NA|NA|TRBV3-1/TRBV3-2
CASSLGGGGTEAFF
TGTGCCAGCAGCCTAGGAGGGGGAGGTACTGAAGCTTTCTTT